The 5 T cell receptor beta chains reported below all come from one sample, sequenced in a study of shared clonotypes between healthy human individuals. Profiling relied on immunoSEQ multiplex PCR, and the TCRdb table lists in-frame clones only, not all of them. The table includes 2,500,000 or so clones, about 90% detected once. The specimen sequenced was naive CD4+ T cells from PBMCs. The subset is: CD45RA+ positively selected. The source is a man aged 18 to 30 in good health. Some clones in this sample may be carry-over from other donors' samples.

The chain joins TRBV28 to TRBJ1-1, with no clear D. CDR3 size: 12 residues. Looked up from germline, CDR1 is MDHEN and CDR2 is SYDVKM. V shed 6 bases and J shed 4 bases, with 9 bases lying between them. The CDR3 spells CASSQDITEAFF. The CDR3 DNA follows: TGTGCCAGCAGCCAGGATATCACTGAAGCTTTCTTT.

This chain uses TRBV29-1 with TRBJ2-3; D is perhaps TRBD1 or TRBD2 (6 bases each). Germline lookup yields CDR1 SQVTM and CDR2 ANQGSEA. V lost 1 base to trimming and J lost 6 bases, with 14 bases between them. CDR3 length equals 14 residues. CDR3 in amino acids: CSVEGRRRGDTQYF. The CDR3 nucleotides are TGCAGCGTTGAAGGACGGCGGAGGGGGGATACGCAGTATTTT.

V gene TRBV6-5 combines with J gene TRBJ2-4, with a weak D call TRBD2 (7 bases). CDR1 is MNHEY and CDR2 is SVGAGI in the germline V gene. V was shortened by 0 bases and J by 1 base, with 10 bases between the two germline ends. The CDR3 is made up of 16 amino acids. The CDR3 sequence is CASSYSEGGAKNIQYF. CDR3 in DNA: TGTGCCAGCAGTTACTCGGAGGGGGGGGCCAAAAACATTCAGTACTTC.

A note on this clone: Additional DNA sequences in this sample encode the identical CDR3. The chain is built from TRBV10-3 and TRBJ1-4; no clear D. The V gene's germline CDR1 is ENHRY and CDR2 SYGVKD. V dropped 3 bases and J dropped 2 bases, with 10 bases sitting between them. This CDR3 region has 15 residues. For the CDR3, the DNA is TGTGCCATCAGTGAATCGCTGGCCACTAATGAAAAACTGTTTTTT. This translates into CAISESLATNEKLFF.

The chain has TRBV28 and TRBJ1-1, with D perhaps matching TRBD1 (5 bases). V was pared by 5 bases and J by 5 bases, with 9 bases between. CDR1 and CDR2 from the germline V gene are MDHEN and SYDVKM. CDR3 size: 12 residues. Written as DNA, the CDR3 is TGTGCCAGCAGTATTCAGGGAACTGAAGCTTTCTTT. Its translation: CASSIQGTEAFF.